This TCR beta chain was identified in a study of blood T cell repertoires in COVID-19. The overall study: Whether acute or convalescent, the COVID-19 samples came from the United States, Italy and Spain.

V was cut by 0 bases and J by 6 bases, with 20 bases left in between. Germline assignment: CDR1 KGHSH and CDR2 LQKENI. CDR3 size: 18 residues. Some clones are missing from TCRdb's copy, which holds only in-frame ones; the method was immunoSEQ multiplex PCR. This repertoire shows more than 200,000 clones, around 85% found once; its top ten account for around 3.6%. The gene calls are TRBV18 and TRBJ2-2; a possible D gene is TRBD2 (5 bases). This clonotype originated in a middle-aged woman with active or convalescent COVID-19. Sequenced sample: peripheral blood. The CDR3 sequence is CASSPPRAGDHPPGELFF. In nucleotides, the CDR3 is TGTGCCAGCTCACCACCCCGGGCGGGTGATCATCCCCCCGGGGAGCTGTTTTTT.